Following are 25 T cell receptor beta chains from one sample sequenced in a study of T cell responses to AZD1222 COVID-19 vaccine. Generated by immunoSEQ multiplex PCR, the TCRdb table keeps only in-frame clones and is missing some. The sample includes some 170,000 clones, just over 90% of them seen just once. The source material was peripheral blood, sampled on day 0 of AZD1222 vaccination. These receptors came from an adult in good health.

The genes are TRBV5-1 and TRBJ1-1, with 7 bases identical to TRBD1. V lost 2 bases, J lost 0 bases, and 4 bases stayed unmatched. Germline CDR1 is SGHRS and CDR2 is YFSETQ. The CDR3 runs 15 residues. CDR3 nucleotide sequence: TGCGCCAGCAGCTTTCCGGGACAGCTGAACACTGAAGCTTTCTTT. It codes for CASSFPGQLNTEAFF.

The rearrangement links TRBV18 to TRBJ2-7; the match to TRBD2 covers 9 bases. This CDR3 is built from 14 residues. Germline CDR1 reads KGHSH; CDR2 reads LQKENI. The junction had 2 bases not matched to a gene; V was cut back by 0 bases and J by 5 bases. CDR3 amino acids: CASSPPGLANEQYF. The CDR3 nucleotides are TGTGCCAGCTCACCACCGGGACTAGCAAACGAGCAGTACTTC. The whole variable domain, remainder taken from reference TRBV18 and TRBJ2-7, is NAGVMQNPRHLVRRRGQEARLRCSPMKGHSHVYWYRQLPEEGLKFMVYLQKENIIDESGMPKERFSAEFPKEGPSILRIQQVVRGDSAAYFCASSPPGLANEQYFGPGTRLTVT.

A note on this clone: This could be a read error, since a much larger clone is one nucleotide away. Other DNA variants within this sample encode the same CDR3. The gene calls are TRBV9 and TRBJ2-2; D unresolved. Between the trimmed V and J ends, which lost 2 bases and 2 bases, there was a span of 4 bases. This CDR3 comprises 13 residues. Germline lookup yields CDR1 SGDLS and CDR2 YYNGEE. The CDR3 loop reads CASSVYNTGELFF. The CDR3 DNA reads TGTGCCAGCAGCGTGTACAACACCGGGGAGCTGTTTTTT.

The chain is built from TRBV3-1 (or the pseudogene TRBV3-2) and TRBJ2-7; the D gene is possibly TRBD1 (5 bases). V gave up 5 bases and J gave up 7 bases, with 9 bases separating them. Germline V gene sequence: CDR1 LGHDT, CDR2 YNNKEL (reference sequence). This CDR3 is built from 11 residues. The DNA of the CDR3 is TGTGCCAGCAGCGCTAGGGGAGAGCAGTACTTC. Encoded protein: CASSARGEQYF.

About this clone: Other DNA sequences from this sample encode an identical CDR3 as well. J is TRBJ1-1 and V is TRBV9, with TRBD1 identical over 7 bases. From germline, CDR1 is SGDLS and CDR2 YYNGEE. After removal of 2 bases from V and 1 base from J, the junction contained 2 bases not matched to a gene. This CDR3 has 14 amino acids. The CDR3 DNA sequence: TGTGCCAGCAGCGTGACAGGGACGAACACTGAAGCTTTCTTT. Protein: CASSVTGTNTEAFF.

CDR3 loop: CASSEMGAEQYF. The CDR3 DNA follows: TGTGCCAGCAGTGAAATGGGGGCAGAGCAGTACTTC. This sequence joins TRBV6-1 and TRBJ2-7; D is possibly TRBD1 (6 bases). The CDR3 sequence is 12 residues long. Trimming removed 2 bases at V and 7 bases at J, with 9 bases between. Germline-derived CDR1 and CDR2 are MNHNS and SASEGT.

The CDR3 loop reads CASSQRGGQPQHF. CDR3 in DNA: TGTGCCAGCAGCCAACGGGGGGGTCAGCCCCAGCATTTT. The V and J genes are TRBV3-1 (or the pseudogene TRBV3-2) and TRBJ1-5, with a weak D call TRBD1 (5 bases). The CDR3 totals 13 residues. Trimming shortened V by 2 bases and J by 6 bases, and 8 bases separated the two germline ends. Germline loops: CDR1 LGHDT, CDR2 YNNKEL (reference sequence).

J is TRBJ1-1 and V is TRBV14; no clear D gene. V was pared by 2 bases and J by 1 base, with 5 bases between. Germline-derived CDR1 and CDR2 are SGHDN and FVKESK. This CDR3 contains 13 residues. CDR3 loop: CASSQRGNTEAFF. In nucleotides, the CDR3 is TGTGCCAGCAGCCAACGAGGGAACACTGAAGCTTTCTTT.

The chain employs TRBV5-1 and TRBJ1-2; 9 nucleotides match TRBD1. The CDR3 is made up of 12 amino acids. Germline V gives CDR1 SGHRS, CDR2 YFSETQ. The V and J ends lost 4 bases and 8 bases, in that order; junction bases with no gene match: 3. CDR3 residues: CASSQQGAGYTF. CDR3 nucleotide sequence: TGCGCCAGCAGCCAACAGGGGGCCGGCTACACCTTC.

This sequence joins TRBV19 and TRBJ2-1, with 11 bases that match TRBD2. CDR3 length: 15 residues. V lost 6 bases to trimming and J lost 0 bases; unmatched junction nucleotides: 1. Per germline, CDR1 LNHDA and CDR2 SQIVND (reference sequence). The CDR3 loop reads CASRTSGNSYNEQFF. CDR3 coding DNA: TGTGCCAGTAGGACTAGCGGGAACTCCTACAATGAGCAGTTCTTC.

V gene TRBV6-1 combines with J gene TRBJ2-1, with 11 bases identical to TRBD2. From germline, CDR1 is MNHNS and CDR2 SASEGT. The CDR3 sequence is 16 residues long. The trim removed 5 bases at V and 4 bases at J, leaving 7 bases unmatched. CDR3 bases: TGTGCCAGCAGTAAAGGGACTAGCGGATCTTACAATGAGCAGTTCTTC. Encoded protein: CASSKGTSGSYNEQFF.

V and J are TRBV4-1 and TRBJ2-2; 9 nucleotides align to TRBD1. The germline V gene encodes CDR1 MGHRA and CDR2 YSYEKL. This CDR3 contains 15 residues. V lost 4 bases, J lost 4 bases, and 4 bases stayed unmatched. The CDR3 sequence: CASSRDRVGTGELFF. DNA for the CDR3: TGCGCCAGCAGCCGGGACAGGGTTGGCACCGGGGAGCTGTTTTTT.

The chain carries TRBV5-1 and TRBJ1-2, with 7 bases that match TRBD1. Trimming cost V 5 bases and J 7 bases; bases outside gene matches: 8. The length of the CDR3 is 13 residues. Germline V CDR1 and CDR2: SGHRS, YFSETQ. The CDR3 nucleotides read TGCGCCAGCAGAAGGGCGGGACAGATTGGCTACACCTTC. As protein: CASRRAGQIGYTF.

J is TRBJ1-3 and V is TRBV29-1, with 8 nucleotides matching TRBD1. CDR1 and CDR2 from the germline V gene are SQVTM and ANQGSEA. This CDR3 is built from 13 residues. V shed 5 bases and J 2 bases; nucleotides not matched to a gene: 2. In nucleotides, the CDR3 is TGCAGCGTTTCGGACAGGGCTGGAAACACCATATATTTT. Translating gives CSVSDRAGNTIYF.

This chain connects TRBV7-9 to TRBJ2-7, with 12 nucleotides matching TRBD2. V trimming: 5 bases; J trimming: 6 bases; junction bases outside the gene matches: 5. CDR3 size: 14 residues. Germline-derived CDR1 and CDR2 are SEHNR and FQNEAQ (reference sequence). The CDR3 region has the DNA TGTGCCAGCAGCCTGACTAGCGGGAGAGTCGAGCAGTACTTC. Its translation is CASSLTSGRVEQYF.

The V and J genes are TRBV20-1 and TRBJ1-1, with D uncertain. The length of the CDR3 is 11 residues. V was cut by 5 bases and J by 5 bases, with 9 bases left in between. Per germline, CDR1 DFQATT and CDR2 SNEGSKA (reference sequence). CDR3: CSASLLTEAFF. CDR3 in DNA: TGCAGTGCTTCCCTTTTAACTGAAGCTTTCTTT.

V usage is TRBV5-1 and J usage is TRBJ2-5; 10 bases fit TRBD1. The junction had 8 bases not matched to a gene; V was cut back by 2 bases and J by 10 bases. Germline V CDR1 and CDR2: SGHRS, YFSETQ. The CDR3 covers 14 residues. The CDR3 sequence: CASSLGQGVGIQYF. The DNA of the CDR3 is TGCGCCAGCAGCTTAGGACAGGGGGTAGGAATCCAGTACTTC. Filled out from reference TRBV5-1 and TRBJ2-5, the complete variable domain reads KAGVTQTPRYLIKTRGQQVTLSCSPISGHRSVSWYQQTPGQGLQFLFEYFSETQRNKGNFPGRFSGRQFSNSRSEMNVSTLELGDSALYLCASSLGQGVGIQYFGPGTRLLVL.

The chain employs TRBV19 and TRBJ2-5; D possibly matches TRBD1 or TRBD2 (5 bases each). V shed 7 bases and J shed 7 bases, with 16 bases lying between them. Per germline, CDR1 LNHDA and CDR2 SQIVND (reference sequence). The CDR3 has 13 amino acids. The CDR3 nucleotides read TGTGCCAGTACCCCGGGGCAAGGGGCGACCCAGTACTTC. It yields the protein CASTPGQGATQYF. Complete variable domain (other parts from reference TRBV19 and TRBJ2-5): DGGITQSPKYLFRKEGQNVTLSCEQNLNHDAMYWYRQDPGQGLRLIYYSQIVNDFQKGDIAEGYSVSREKKESFPLTVTSAQKNPTAFYLCASTPGQGATQYFGPGTRLLVL.

The chain joins TRBV7-9 to TRBJ1-5; tentative D call: TRBD1 (5 bases). The V end lost 5 bases, the J end lost 0 bases, and 11 bases lay between the germline ends. Germline V CDR1 and CDR2: SEHNR, FQNEAQ (reference sequence). The CDR3 is made up of 15 amino acids. The CDR3 DNA sequence: TGTGCCAGCAGCCCCGACAGCCTTAGCAATCAGCCCCAGCATTTT. Translation gives CASSPDSLSNQPQHF.

The chain carries TRBV18 and TRBJ2-5; TRBD1 matches at 7 bases. Losses at the gene ends were 2 bases for V and 3 bases for J; bases not matched to a gene: 0. Germline loops: CDR1 KGHSH, CDR2 LQKENI. The CDR3 sequence is 13 residues long. The CDR3: CASSPGTEETQYF. CDR3 DNA sequence: TGTGCCAGCTCACCAGGGACAGAAGAGACCCAGTACTTC.

The sample holds a few counts of this clone. This CDR3 reads CASSVGLHYGYTF. CDR3 nucleotides: TGTGCCAGCAGTGTGGGACTCCACTATGGCTACACCTTC. The V gene is TRBV6-6, the J gene TRBJ1-2; D may be TRBD1 (5 bases). The CDR3 has 13 residues. Germline V lookup: CDR1 MNHNY, CDR2 SVGAGI (reference sequence). The V end lost 5 bases, the J end lost 3 bases, and 10 bases lay between the germline ends.

The chain is built from TRBV14 and TRBJ2-1, with D uncertain. With 1 base removed from V and 8 bases from J, the gap between germline ends came to 9 bases. CDR1 and CDR2 (germline): SGHDN, FVKESK. The CDR3 length is 13 residues. The CDR3 reads CASSQVTLHEQFF. The CDR3 DNA reads as TGTGCCAGCAGCCAAGTCACCCTTCATGAGCAGTTCTTC.

V gene TRBV5-1 combines with J gene TRBJ2-1; 11 positions agree with TRBD2. CDR1 is SGHRS and CDR2 is YFSETQ in the germline V gene. The CDR3 extends over 16 amino acids. The V gene end was trimmed by 4 bases and the J gene end by 2 bases; junction bases not matched to a gene: 5. DNA for the CDR3: TGCGCCAGCAGCCCGACTAGCGGGACACCCTACAATGAGCAGTTCTTC. This sequence encodes CASSPTSGTPYNEQFF.

V and J are TRBV13 and TRBJ2-1; tentatively, D is TRBD1 (6 bases). This CDR3 comprises 13 residues. V lost 0 bases to trimming and J lost 12 bases, with 12 bases between them. CDR1 is PRHDT, CDR2 FYEKMQ, per germline (reference sequence). The CDR3 nucleotides read TGTGCCAGCAGCTTAGGCACAGGGCTAGTGCAGTTCTTC. Translation: CASSLGTGLVQFF.

This clone was seen a single time. This chain uses TRBV19 with TRBJ2-1; possibly TRBD1 for D (5 bases). The germline V gene encodes CDR1 LNHDA and CDR2 SQIVND (reference sequence). The length of the CDR3 is 15 residues. Trimming removed 1 base from V and 2 bases from J, with 9 bases in between. This CDR3 is CASSIVGEPYNEQFF. The CDR3 DNA reads as TGTGCCAGTAGTATAGTAGGGGAACCCTACAATGAGCAGTTCTTC.